A single sample is the source of the 26 T cell receptor beta chains below, sequenced in a study of OX40 agonist ivuxolimab in advanced cancers. The protocol was immunoSEQ multiplex PCR, while the TCRdb copy is restricted to in-frame clones and leaves out a portion. Found here are 30,000 or so clones, 70% to 85% of them singletons; the top ten hold more than 20%. Sample: CD4+ or CD8+ T cells sorted from blood, taken in a trial of the OX40 agonist ivuxolimab. The receptors were gathered from an adult with an advanced solid tumor such as melanoma, head and neck, liver or kidney cancer.

The chain uses TRBV5-4 and TRBJ2-5, with D perhaps matching TRBD1 (6 bases). The V gene's germline CDR1 is SGHNT and CDR2 YYREEE (reference sequence). Trimming left V 3 bases short and J 2 bases short, with 17 bases between. This CDR3 is 16 amino acids long. CDR3 in amino acids: CASSWGRMGPQETQYF. The CDR3 nucleotides read TGTGCCAGCAGCTGGGGGCGGATGGGCCCGCAAGAGACCCAGTACTTC.

The rearrangement joins TRBV4-1 to TRBJ2-3, with 11 positions matching TRBD1. The CDR3 totals 14 residues. Losses at the gene ends were 5 bases for V and 3 bases for J; bases not matched to a gene: 1. Germline CDR1 MGHRA, CDR2 YSYEKL. CDR3 DNA sequence: TGCGCCAGCAGCGGGACAGGGGGTACAGATACGCAGTATTTT. This sequence encodes CASSGTGGTDTQYF.

The V call is TRBV28, the J call TRBJ2-5; 9 bases align to TRBD1. V trimming: 0 bases; J trimming: 6 bases; junction bases outside the gene matches: 2. Germline loops: CDR1 MDHEN, CDR2 SYDVKM. CDR3 length: 14 amino acids. CDR3 region: CASSLWGQGKTQYF. For the CDR3, the DNA is TGTGCCAGCAGTTTATGGGGACAGGGAAAGACCCAGTACTTC.

This chain links TRBV15 with TRBJ2-7, with 7 bases lining up with TRBD2. In germline, CDR1 is LNHNV, CDR2 YYDKDF (reference sequence). Losses at the gene ends were 4 bases for V and 1 base for J; bases not matched to a gene: 4. The CDR3 runs 14 residues. The CDR3 is CATSIASGSYEQYF. CDR3 nucleotide sequence: TGTGCCACCAGCATAGCTAGCGGATCCTACGAGCAGTACTTC.

The chain uses TRBV14 and TRBJ1-6, with D possibly matching TRBD1 (6 bases). Germline values: CDR1 SGHDN, CDR2 FVKESK. CDR3 length: 16 amino acids. V lost 3 bases to trimming and J lost 8 bases, with 17 bases between them. The CDR3 region is CASSHTATGGYSPLHF. For the CDR3, the DNA is TGTGCCAGCAGCCATACAGCGACAGGAGGTTATTCACCCCTCCACTTT.

This chain uses TRBV28 with TRBJ2-3; 7 bases line up with TRBD2. Germline V gene lookup returns CDR1 MDHEN and CDR2 SYDVKM. This CDR3 is built from 15 residues. Trimming cost V 7 bases and J 7 bases; bases outside gene matches: 14. DNA of the CDR3: TGTGCCAGCAACCCGTGGGGAGGGCCGGGGAATACGCAGTATTTT. It translates to CASNPWGGPGNTQYF.

The V call is TRBV27, the J call TRBJ2-7; D is possibly TRBD2 (6 bases). CDR3 length equals 15 residues. The V end lost 0 bases, the J end lost 4 bases, and 13 bases lay between the germline ends. Germline values: CDR1 MNHEY, CDR2 SMNVEV (reference sequence). The CDR3: CASSLSLLARYEQYF. The CDR3, as DNA: TGTGCCAGCAGTTTATCCCTCCTAGCGAGGTACGAGCAGTACTTC.

The rearrangement links TRBV11-2 to TRBJ2-7; TRBD2 is a possible D gene (7 bases). V was cut by 5 bases and J by 0 bases, with 17 bases left in between. Germline V gene lookup returns CDR1 SGHAT and CDR2 FQNNGV. This CDR3 has 16 residues. CDR3 coding DNA: TGTGCCAGCAGCATTTGGAGGGGGGGAAGCTCCTACGAGCAGTACTTC. This translates into CASSIWRGGSSYEQYF. The whole variable domain, remainder taken from reference TRBV11-2 and TRBJ2-7, is EAGVAQSPRYKIIEKRQSVAFWCNPISGHATLYWYQQILGQGPKLLIQFQNNGVVDDSQLPKDRFSAERLKGVDSTLKIQPAKLEDSAVYLCASSIWRGGSSYEQYFGPGTRLTVT.

This clone was observed a single time. This sequence joins TRBV20-1 and TRBJ2-5; D gene ambiguous. With 1 base removed from V and 4 bases from J, the gap between germline ends came to 1 base. The CDR3 runs 10 residues. The germline gives CDR1 DFQATT, CDR2 SNEGSKA (reference sequence). DNA for the CDR3: TGCAGTGCTAGAGGAGAGACCCAGTACTTC. Translated, it gives CSARGETQYF.

This sequence joins TRBV4-3 and TRBJ1-6, with a possible D match to TRBD1 (6 bases). This CDR3 has 15 residues. Germline V CDR1 and CDR2: LGHNA, YSLEER. Trimming left V 1 base short and J 5 bases short, with 9 bases between. CDR3 sequence reads: CASSQGTDDNSPLHF. The CDR3 DNA sequence: TGCGCCAGCAGCCAAGGGACAGACGATAATTCACCCCTCCACTTT.

This rearrangement joins TRBV2 to TRBJ1-5; 8 nucleotides agree with TRBD1. CDR1 and CDR2 (germline): SNHLY, FYNNEI. This CDR3 spans 15 amino acids. V trimming: 2 bases; J trimming: 2 bases; junction bases outside the gene matches: 2. The CDR3 protein is CASSEPTGGNQPQHF. In nucleotides, the CDR3 is TGTGCCAGCAGTGAACCGACAGGGGGCAATCAGCCCCAGCATTTT.

V gene TRBV27 combines with J gene TRBJ2-1; 7 bases align to TRBD1. Germline V gives CDR1 MNHEY, CDR2 SMNVEV (reference sequence). The CDR3 length is 12 residues. Trimming cost V 8 bases and J 7 bases; bases outside gene matches: 5. CDR3: CASSRGLNEQFF. CDR3 DNA sequence: TGTGCCAGCTCTAGGGGGCTAAATGAGCAGTTCTTC.

The chain joins TRBV7-9 to TRBJ2-1; either TRBD1 or TRBD2 may fit D (5 bases each). V shed 1 base and J shed 0 bases, with 10 bases lying between them. Germline CDR1 is SEHNR and CDR2 is FQNEAQ (reference sequence). The CDR3 is 16 amino acids. CDR3 sequence reads: CASSLVAGSSYNEQFF. Written as DNA, the CDR3 is TGTGCCAGCAGCTTAGTTGCAGGGAGCTCCTACAATGAGCAGTTCTTC.

The V call is TRBV5-4, the J call TRBJ1-1; D is unresolved. Between the trimmed V and J ends, which lost 5 bases and 0 bases, there was a span of 8 bases. Germline V gene data show CDR1 as SGHNT and CDR2 as YYREEE (reference sequence). The CDR3 extends over 13 amino acids. The CDR3 DNA sequence: TGTGCCAGCAGTCAAGACCTGAACACTGAAGCTTTCTTT. Translating gives CASSQDLNTEAFF.

The chain links TRBV9 to TRBJ2-1, with a possible D match to TRBD2 (6 bases). The CDR3 has 17 amino acids. Germline V CDR1 and CDR2: SGDLS, YYNGEE. V shed 4 bases and J shed 8 bases, with 25 bases lying between them. The CDR3 loop reads CASSSDPSVGTWDEQFF. DNA for the CDR3: TGTGCCAGCAGCTCCGACCCTAGCGTAGGTACTTGGGATGAGCAGTTCTTC.

The chain links TRBV7-3 to TRBJ2-6; a weak D match, TRBD1 (5 bases). This CDR3 has 17 residues. The germline V gene encodes CDR1 SGHTA and CDR2 FQGTGA. V was shortened by 2 bases and J by 2 bases, with 13 bases between the two germline ends. This chain's CDR3 is CASSLPQGRAGANVLTF. Here the CDR3 DNA reads TGTGCCAGCAGCTTACCGCAGGGAAGGGCTGGGGCCAACGTCCTGACTTTC.

This clone is judged medium-sized (0.01 to 0.1%). The chain uses TRBV7-8 and TRBJ1-2; tentatively, D is TRBD1 (5 bases). This CDR3 is built from 16 residues. Germline-derived CDR1 and CDR2 are SGHVS and FQNEAQ. V lost 2 bases and J lost 6, with 19 bases in between. The chain's CDR3 is CASSLTAGTFHHGYTF. CDR3 DNA sequence: TGTGCCAGCAGCTTAACGGCAGGGACCTTCCACCATGGCTACACCTTC.

The V gene is TRBV29-1, the J gene TRBJ1-2; D not certain. The CDR3 sequence is 13 residues long. Trimming shortened V by 5 bases and J by 0 bases, and 10 bases separated the two germline ends. Germline values: CDR1 SQVTM, CDR2 ANQGSEA. The CDR3 sequence: CSVPNTPNYGYTF. The CDR3 DNA reads TGCAGCGTTCCGAACACTCCTAACTATGGCTACACCTTC.

V usage is TRBV7-6 and J usage is TRBJ2-2; maybe TRBD2 (5 bases). The V gene's germline CDR1 is SGHVS and CDR2 FNYEAQ. V shed 1 base and J shed 0 bases, with 9 bases lying between them. The CDR3 contains 16 residues. This chain's CDR3 is CASSLEFSANTGELFF. CDR3 bases: TGTGCCAGCAGCTTAGAATTTAGCGCGAACACCGGGGAGCTGTTTTTT.

This chain links TRBV13 with TRBJ2-7, with 10 bases that match TRBD2. CDR3 size: 15 residues. The junction had 7 bases not matched to a gene; V was cut back by 4 bases and J by 4 bases. Germline assignment: CDR1 PRHDT and CDR2 FYEKMQ (reference sequence). The CDR3 DNA is TGTGCCAGCAGCTCCAGGACTAGCGGAAGATACGAGCAGTACTTC. Residues: CASSSRTSGRYEQYF.

This clone came up once. The rearrangement joins TRBV7-2 to TRBJ1-1, with D perhaps matching TRBD1 (5 bases). CDR3 length equals 15 residues. In germline, CDR1 is SGHTA, CDR2 FQGNSA. V was trimmed by 0 bases and J by 3 bases, leaving 11 bases between them. The CDR3 spells CASSLAPGLDTEAFF. In DNA form, the CDR3 reads TGTGCCAGCAGCTTAGCGCCAGGGCTTGACACTGAAGCTTTCTTT.

The chain recombines TRBV29-1 with TRBJ1-3; D gene unclear. Trimming took off 4 bases at V and 2 bases at J, with 12 bases between the two ends. Germline V gene data show CDR1 as SQVTM and CDR2 as ANQGSEA. The CDR3 totals 14 residues. As DNA, the CDR3 is TGCAGCGTTGGTTGGGGAGAAGCTGGAAACACCATATATTTT. Encoded protein: CSVGWGEAGNTIYF. Full variable domain (outside the CDR3, taken from reference TRBV29-1 and TRBJ1-3): SAVISQKPSRDICQRGTSLTIQCQVDSQVTMMFWYRQQPGQSLTLIATANQGSEATYESGFVIDKFPISRPNLTFSTLTVSNMSPEDSSIYLCSVGWGEAGNTIYFGEGSWLTVV.

The chain employs TRBV28 and TRBJ1-2, with 7 positions matching TRBD1. The CDR3 is made up of 16 amino acids. With 5 bases clipped from V and 6 bases from J, the junction kept 15 bases outside the gene matches. CDR1 and CDR2 from the germline V gene are MDHEN and SYDVKM. DNA for the CDR3: TGTGCCAGCAGTCCCCGAGATTCGGACAGGATAGATGGCTACACCTTC. It is translated as CASSPRDSDRIDGYTF.

This clone was detected a few times. The V call is TRBV7-6, the J call TRBJ1-1; D unclear. The CDR3 length is 15 residues. Germline V CDR1 and CDR2: SGHVS, FNYEAQ. V dropped 5 bases and J dropped 0 bases, with 13 bases sitting between them. Here the CDR3 reads CASSQLRPMNTEAFF. CDR3 nucleotide sequence: TGTGCCAGCAGCCAGCTCAGACCCATGAACACTGAAGCTTTCTTT.

The V call is TRBV28, the J call TRBJ2-5; 12 bases are a match to TRBD2. CDR1 is MDHEN, CDR2 SYDVKM, per germline. The V and J ends lost 6 bases and 5 bases, in that order; junction bases with no gene match: 7. CDR3 length: 15 amino acids. DNA for the CDR3: TGTGCCAGCAGGATCCTAGCGGGAGGGACGGAGACCCAGTACTTC. Translating gives CASRILAGGTETQYF.

The rearrangement uses TRBV9 and TRBJ1-2, with 10 positions matching TRBD1. Germline V gene sequence: CDR1 SGDLS, CDR2 YYNGEE. The CDR3 is made up of 16 amino acids. Losses at the gene ends were 3 bases for V and 2 bases for J; bases not matched to a gene: 7. CDR3 nucleotides: TGTGCCAGCAGCGCCCCGACAGGGGGCCTCAACTATGGCTACACCTTC. Its translation is CASSAPTGGLNYGYTF.